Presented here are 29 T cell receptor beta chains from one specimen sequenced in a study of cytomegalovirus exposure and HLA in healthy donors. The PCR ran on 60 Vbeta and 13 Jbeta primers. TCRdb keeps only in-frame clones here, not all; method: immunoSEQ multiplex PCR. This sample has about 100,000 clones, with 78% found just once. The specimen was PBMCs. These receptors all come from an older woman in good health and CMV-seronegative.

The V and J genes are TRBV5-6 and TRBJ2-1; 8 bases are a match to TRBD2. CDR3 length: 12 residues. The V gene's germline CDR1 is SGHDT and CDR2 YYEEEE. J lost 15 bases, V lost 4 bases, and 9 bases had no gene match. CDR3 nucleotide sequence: TGTGCCAGCAGCACCGGACTAGCCTTGGCGTTCTTC. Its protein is CASSTGLALAFF.

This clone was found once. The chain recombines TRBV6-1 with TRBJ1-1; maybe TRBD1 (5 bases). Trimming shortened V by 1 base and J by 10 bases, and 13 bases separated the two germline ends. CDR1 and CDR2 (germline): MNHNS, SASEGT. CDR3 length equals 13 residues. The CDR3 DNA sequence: TGTGCCAGCAGTGAAGATCCCTCCAGGGTAGCTTTCTTT. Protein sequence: CASSEDPSRVAFF.

Here the CDR3 DNA reads TGTGCCAGCAGCTTAGGATCAGGCGAAGCTTTCTTT. Amino acid sequence: CASSLGSGEAFF. V is TRBV7-6 and J is TRBJ1-1, with D uncertain. Germline lookup yields CDR1 SGHVS and CDR2 FNYEAQ. The length of the CDR3 is 12 residues. Trimming shortened V by 1 base and J by 8 bases, and 8 bases separated the two germline ends.

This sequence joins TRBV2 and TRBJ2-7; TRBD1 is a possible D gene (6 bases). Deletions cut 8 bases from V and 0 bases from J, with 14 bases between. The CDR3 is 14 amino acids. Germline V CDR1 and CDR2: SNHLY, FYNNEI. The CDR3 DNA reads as TGTGCCAGCCGTAGGGACATTAGCTCCTACGAGCAGTACTTC. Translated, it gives CASRRDISSYEQYF.

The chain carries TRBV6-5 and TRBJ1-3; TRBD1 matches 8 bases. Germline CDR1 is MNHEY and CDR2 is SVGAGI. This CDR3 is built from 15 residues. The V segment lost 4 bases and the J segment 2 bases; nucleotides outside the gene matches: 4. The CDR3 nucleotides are TGTGCCAGCAGTTTGCAGGGGGCGACTGGAAACACCATATATTTT. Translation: CASSLQGATGNTIYF.

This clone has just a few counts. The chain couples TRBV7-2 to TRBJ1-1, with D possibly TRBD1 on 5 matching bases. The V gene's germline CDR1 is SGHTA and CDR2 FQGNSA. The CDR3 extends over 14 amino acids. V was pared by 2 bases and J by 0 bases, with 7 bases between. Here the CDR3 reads CASSLLGLNTEAFF. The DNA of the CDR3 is TGTGCCAGCAGCTTACTGGGGCTGAACACTGAAGCTTTCTTT.

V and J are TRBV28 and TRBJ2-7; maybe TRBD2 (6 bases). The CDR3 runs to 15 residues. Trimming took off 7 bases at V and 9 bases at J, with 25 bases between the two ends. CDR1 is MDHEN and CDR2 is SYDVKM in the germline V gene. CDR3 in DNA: TGTGCCAGCAAACGACGATATGGGGTTGGTAGCGGGCAGTACTTC. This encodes CASKRRYGVGSGQYF.

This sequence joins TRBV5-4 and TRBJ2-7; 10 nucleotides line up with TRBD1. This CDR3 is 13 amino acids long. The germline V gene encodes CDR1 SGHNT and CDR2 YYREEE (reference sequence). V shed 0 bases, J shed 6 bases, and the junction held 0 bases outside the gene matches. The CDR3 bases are TGTGCCAGCAGCTTGGGGACAGGGGGCGAGCAGTACTTC. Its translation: CASSLGTGGEQYF.

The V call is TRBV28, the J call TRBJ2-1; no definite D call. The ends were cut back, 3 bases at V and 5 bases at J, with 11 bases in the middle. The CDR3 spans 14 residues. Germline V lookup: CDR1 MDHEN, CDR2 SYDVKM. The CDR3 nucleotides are TGTGCCAGCAGTTTCGAGGTCAAGGACAATGAGCAGTTCTTC. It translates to CASSFEVKDNEQFF.

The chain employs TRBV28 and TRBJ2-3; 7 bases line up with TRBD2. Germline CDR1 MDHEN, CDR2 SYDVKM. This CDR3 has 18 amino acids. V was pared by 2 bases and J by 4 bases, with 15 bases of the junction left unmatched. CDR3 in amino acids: CASSLKWVAGEGADTQYF. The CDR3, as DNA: TGTGCCAGCAGTTTAAAGTGGGTGGCGGGAGAGGGAGCAGATACGCAGTATTTT. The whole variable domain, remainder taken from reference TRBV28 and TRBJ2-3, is DVKVTQSSRYLVKRTGEKVFLECVQDMDHENMFWYRQDPGLGLRLIYFSYDVKMKEKGDIPEGYSVSREKKERFSLILESASTNQTSMYLCASSLKWVAGEGADTQYFGPGTRLTVL.

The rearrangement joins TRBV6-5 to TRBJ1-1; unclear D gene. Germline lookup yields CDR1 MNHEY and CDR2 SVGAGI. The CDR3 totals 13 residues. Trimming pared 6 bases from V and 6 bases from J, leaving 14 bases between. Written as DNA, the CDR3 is TGTGCCAGCAGGGCTCCAGTGGGCGCTGAAGCTTTCTTT. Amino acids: CASRAPVGAEAFF.

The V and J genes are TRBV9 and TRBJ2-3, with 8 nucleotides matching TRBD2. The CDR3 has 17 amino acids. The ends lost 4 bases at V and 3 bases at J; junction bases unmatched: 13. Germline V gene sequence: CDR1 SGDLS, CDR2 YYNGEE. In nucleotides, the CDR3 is TGTGCCAGCAGCTCCCGAGGGAGCGGGGGTGGAACAGATACGCAGTATTTT. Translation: CASSSRGSGGGTDTQYF.

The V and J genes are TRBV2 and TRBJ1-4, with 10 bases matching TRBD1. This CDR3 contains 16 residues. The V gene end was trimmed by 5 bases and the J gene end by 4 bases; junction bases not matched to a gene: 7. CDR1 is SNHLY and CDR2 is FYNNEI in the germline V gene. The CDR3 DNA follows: TGTGCCAGCAGTCTTCTCGGGACAGGGGTTAATGAAAAACTGTTTTTT. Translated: CASSLLGTGVNEKLFF.

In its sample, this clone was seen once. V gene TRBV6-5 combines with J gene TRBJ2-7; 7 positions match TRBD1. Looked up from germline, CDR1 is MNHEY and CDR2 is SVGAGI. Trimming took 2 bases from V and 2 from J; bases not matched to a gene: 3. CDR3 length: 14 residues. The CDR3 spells CASSYLTGTYEQYF. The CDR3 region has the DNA TGTGCCAGCAGTTACCTGACAGGGACCTACGAGCAGTACTTC.

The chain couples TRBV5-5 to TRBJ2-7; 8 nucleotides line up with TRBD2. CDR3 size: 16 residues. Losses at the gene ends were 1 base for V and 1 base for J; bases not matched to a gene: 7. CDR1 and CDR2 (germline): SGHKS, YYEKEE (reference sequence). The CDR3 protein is CASSLSGSGESYEQYF. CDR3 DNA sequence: TGTGCCAGCAGCTTGTCGGGTAGCGGGGAATCCTACGAGCAGTACTTC.

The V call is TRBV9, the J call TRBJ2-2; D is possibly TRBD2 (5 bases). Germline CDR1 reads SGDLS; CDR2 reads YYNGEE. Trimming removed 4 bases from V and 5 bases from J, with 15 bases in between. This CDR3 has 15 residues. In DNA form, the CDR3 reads TGTGCCAGCAGCTCCCGGACCCCGGGGACCGGGGAGCTGTTTTTT. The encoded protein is CASSSRTPGTGELFF.

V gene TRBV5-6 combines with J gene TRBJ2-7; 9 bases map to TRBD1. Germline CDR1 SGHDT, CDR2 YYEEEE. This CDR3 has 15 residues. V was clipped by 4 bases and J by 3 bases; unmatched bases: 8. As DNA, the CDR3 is TGTGCCAGCAGCCCGACGGGACAGGGCTTCTACGAGCAGTACTTC. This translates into CASSPTGQGFYEQYF.

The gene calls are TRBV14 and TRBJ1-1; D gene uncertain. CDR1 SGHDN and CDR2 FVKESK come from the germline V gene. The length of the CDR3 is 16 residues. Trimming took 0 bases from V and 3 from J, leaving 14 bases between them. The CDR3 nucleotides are TGTGCCAGCAGCCAAGACGACTCATTTGTAGACACTGAAGCTTTCTTT. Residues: CASSQDDSFVDTEAFF.

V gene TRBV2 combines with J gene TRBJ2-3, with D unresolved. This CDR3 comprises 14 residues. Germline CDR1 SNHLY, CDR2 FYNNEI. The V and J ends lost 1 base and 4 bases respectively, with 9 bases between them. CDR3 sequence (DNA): TGTGCCAGCAGTGAAGACTTCTTCCCAGATACGCAGTATTTT. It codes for CASSEDFFPDTQYF.

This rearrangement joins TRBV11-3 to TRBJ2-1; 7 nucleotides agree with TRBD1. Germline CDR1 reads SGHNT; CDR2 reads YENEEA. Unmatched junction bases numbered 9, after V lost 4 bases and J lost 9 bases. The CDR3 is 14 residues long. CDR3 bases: TGTGCCAGCAGCTCCGCCCGACAGGGATCTGAGCAGTTCTTC. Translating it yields CASSSARQGSEQFF. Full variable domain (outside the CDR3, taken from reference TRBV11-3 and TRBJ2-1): EAGVVQSPRYKIIEKKQPVAFWCNPISGHNTLYWYLQNLGQGPELLIRYENEEAVDDSQLPKDRFSAERLKGVDSTLKIQPAELGDSAVYLCASSSARQGSEQFFGPGTRLTVL.

In DNA, the CDR3 is TGTGCCAGCAGCCGAACCCGTAGCCCCAACGGCGATGAGCAGTTCTTC. The encoded protein is CASSRTRSPNGDEQFF. The V and J genes are TRBV7-2 and TRBJ2-1; no firm D call. Trimming shortened V by 5 bases and J by 8 bases, and 22 bases separated the two germline ends. There are 16 residues in the CDR3. Germline-derived CDR1 and CDR2 are SGHTA and FQGNSA.

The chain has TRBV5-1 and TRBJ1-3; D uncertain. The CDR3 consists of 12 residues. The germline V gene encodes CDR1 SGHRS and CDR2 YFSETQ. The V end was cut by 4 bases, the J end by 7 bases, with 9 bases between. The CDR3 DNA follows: TGCGCCAGCAGCCTCGATCGGAACACCATATATTTT. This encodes CASSLDRNTIYF.

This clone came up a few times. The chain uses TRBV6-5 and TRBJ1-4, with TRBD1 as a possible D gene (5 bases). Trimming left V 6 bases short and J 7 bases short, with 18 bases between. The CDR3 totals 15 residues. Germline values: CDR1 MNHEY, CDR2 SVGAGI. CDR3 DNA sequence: TGTGCCAGCAGGCCGACTCTCCTCGGGGGTGAAAAACTGTTTTTT. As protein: CASRPTLLGGEKLFF.

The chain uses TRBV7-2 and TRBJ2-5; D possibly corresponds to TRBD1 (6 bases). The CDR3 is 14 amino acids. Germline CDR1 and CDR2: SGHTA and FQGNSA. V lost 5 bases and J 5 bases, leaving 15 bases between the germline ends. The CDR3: CASSPNQGRETQYF. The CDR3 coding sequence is TGTGCCAGCAGCCCAAACCAGGGGCGGGAGACCCAGTACTTC. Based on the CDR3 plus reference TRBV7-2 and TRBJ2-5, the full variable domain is GAGVSQSPSNKVTEKGKDVELRCDPISGHTALYWYRQSLGQGLEFLIYFQGNSAPDKSGLPSDRFSAERTGGSVSTLTIQRTQQEDSAVYLCASSPNQGRETQYFGPGTRLLVL.

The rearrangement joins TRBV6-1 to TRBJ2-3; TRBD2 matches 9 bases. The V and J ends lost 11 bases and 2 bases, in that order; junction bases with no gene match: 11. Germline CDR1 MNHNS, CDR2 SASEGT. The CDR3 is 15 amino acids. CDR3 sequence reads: CACDGLAGTTDTQYF. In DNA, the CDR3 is TGTGCCTGTGACGGGCTAGCGGGAACCACAGATACGCAGTATTTT.

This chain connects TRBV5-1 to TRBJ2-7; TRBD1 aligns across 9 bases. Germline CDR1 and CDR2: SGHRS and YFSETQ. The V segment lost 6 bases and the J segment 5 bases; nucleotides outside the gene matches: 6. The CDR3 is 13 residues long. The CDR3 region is CASTGQGFDEQYF. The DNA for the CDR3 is TGCGCCAGCACGGGACAGGGCTTCGACGAGCAGTACTTC. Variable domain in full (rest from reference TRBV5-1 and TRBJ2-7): KAGVTQTPRYLIKTRGQQVTLSCSPISGHRSVSWYQQTPGQGLQFLFEYFSETQRNKGNFPGRFSGRQFSNSRSEMNVSTLELGDSALYLCASTGQGFDEQYFGPGTRLTVT.

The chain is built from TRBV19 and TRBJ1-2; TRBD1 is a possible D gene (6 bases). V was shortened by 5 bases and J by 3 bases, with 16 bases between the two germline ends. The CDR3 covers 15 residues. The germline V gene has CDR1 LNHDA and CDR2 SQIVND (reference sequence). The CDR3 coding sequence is TGTGCCAGTAGTCCCCTCCCAGGGGTGGACTATGGCTACACCTTC. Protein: CASSPLPGVDYGYTF.

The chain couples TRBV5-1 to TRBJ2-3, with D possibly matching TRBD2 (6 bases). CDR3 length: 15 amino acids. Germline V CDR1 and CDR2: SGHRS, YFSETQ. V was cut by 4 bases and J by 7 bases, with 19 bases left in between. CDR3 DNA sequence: TGCGCCAGCAGCGGGGGGACTCCAAAGGCAAATACGCAGTATTTT. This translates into CASSGGTPKANTQYF.

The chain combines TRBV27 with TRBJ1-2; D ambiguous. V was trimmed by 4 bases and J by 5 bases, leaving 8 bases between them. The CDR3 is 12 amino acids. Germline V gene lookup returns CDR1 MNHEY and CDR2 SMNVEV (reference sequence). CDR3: CASSSNQYGYTF. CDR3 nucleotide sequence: TGTGCCAGCAGTTCAAACCAGTATGGCTACACCTTC.